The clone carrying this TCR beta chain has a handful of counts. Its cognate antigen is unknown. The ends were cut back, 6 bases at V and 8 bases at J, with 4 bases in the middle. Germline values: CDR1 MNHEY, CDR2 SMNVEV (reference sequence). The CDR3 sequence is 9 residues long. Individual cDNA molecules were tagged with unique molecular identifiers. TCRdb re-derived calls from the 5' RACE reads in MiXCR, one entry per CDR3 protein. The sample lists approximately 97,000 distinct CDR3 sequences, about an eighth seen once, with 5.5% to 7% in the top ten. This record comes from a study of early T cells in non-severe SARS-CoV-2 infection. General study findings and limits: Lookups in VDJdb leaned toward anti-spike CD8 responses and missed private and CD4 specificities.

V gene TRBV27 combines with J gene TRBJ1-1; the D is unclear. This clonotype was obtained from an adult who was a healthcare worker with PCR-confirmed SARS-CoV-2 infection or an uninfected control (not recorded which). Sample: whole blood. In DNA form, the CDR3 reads TGTGCCAGCAGACCCGAAGCTTTCTTT. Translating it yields CASRPEAFF.